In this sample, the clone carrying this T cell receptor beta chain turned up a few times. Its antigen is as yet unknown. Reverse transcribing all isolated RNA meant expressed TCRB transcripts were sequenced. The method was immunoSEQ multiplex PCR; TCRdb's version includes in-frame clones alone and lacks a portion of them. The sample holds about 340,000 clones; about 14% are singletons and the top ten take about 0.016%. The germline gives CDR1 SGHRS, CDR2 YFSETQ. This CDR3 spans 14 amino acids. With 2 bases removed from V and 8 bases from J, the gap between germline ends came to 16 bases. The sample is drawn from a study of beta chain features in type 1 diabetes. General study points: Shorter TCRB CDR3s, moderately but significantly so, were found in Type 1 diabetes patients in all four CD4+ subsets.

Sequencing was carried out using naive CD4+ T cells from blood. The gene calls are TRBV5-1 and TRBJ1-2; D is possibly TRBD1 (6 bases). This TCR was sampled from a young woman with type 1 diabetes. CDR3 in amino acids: CASSFRTEVDGYTF. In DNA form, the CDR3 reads TGCGCCAGCAGCTTCAGGACAGAGGTGGACGGCTACACCTTC.